Following are 24 T cell receptor beta chains from one sample sequenced in a study of T cells after posttransplantation cyclophosphamide. Method: immunoSEQ multiplex PCR; TCRdb's copy keeps in-frame clones and lacks some. Listed for the sample are about 7,500 clones, none seen a single time. Busulfan-fludarabine conditioning, marrow transplant, and cyclophosphamide on days +3 and +4 were administered. Material: PBMCs, obtained after allogeneic stem cell transplant with posttransplant cyclophosphamide. These receptor sequences come from a male patient under 35 who received an allogeneic stem cell transplant from an unrelated donor, was CMV-positive, and had acute and chronic GVHD. A subset of T cells may come from the graft donor.

There are a few counts of this clone. A read error may produce the germline difference seen at one junction end. In the same sample, other DNA sequences code for this CDR3. The chain recombines TRBV15 with TRBJ2-5; TRBD2 is a possible D gene (5 bases). The CDR3 totals 18 residues. In germline, CDR1 is LNHNV, CDR2 YYDKDF (reference sequence). This CDR3 reads CATSRILDSGSPPETQYF. The CDR3 region has the DNA TGCGCCACCAGCAGAATTTTGGACTCCGGGTCCCCGCCAGAGACCCAGTACTTC.

This clone was seen many times. V and J are TRBV10-3 and TRBJ1-1; D is possibly TRBD1 (6 bases). The CDR3 spans 14 residues. With 7 bases removed from V and 3 bases from J, the gap between germline ends came to 15 bases. CDR1 ENHRY and CDR2 SYGVKD come from the germline V gene. CDR3 nucleotide sequence: TGTGCCATCACCCCGAACAGGGCGGACACTGAAGCTTTCTTT. As protein: CAITPNRADTEAFF.

This clone was observed many times. The genes are TRBV7-2 and TRBJ2-7; TRBD2 agrees at 8 bases. From germline, CDR1 is SGHTA and CDR2 FQGNSA. This CDR3 is built from 13 residues. After removal of 5 bases from V and 3 bases from J, the junction contained 3 bases not matched to a gene. For the CDR3, the DNA is TGTGCCAGCAGCCGGGCGGGGGGCTACGAGCAGTACGTC. The encoded protein is CASSRAGGYEQYV.

In this sample, this clone turned up many times. The CDR3 spells CASMQRMGEKLFF. The CDR3 bases are TGTGCCAGCATGCAGAGGATGGGTGAAAAACTGTTTTTT. The chain has TRBV6-6 and TRBJ1-4; D gene ambiguous. CDR3 size: 13 residues. Trimming pared 7 bases from V and 7 bases from J, leaving 13 bases between. The germline V gene has CDR1 MNHNY and CDR2 SVGAGI (reference sequence).

This clone was seen ten or more times. The genes are TRBV21-1 and TRBJ1-1; TRBD1 is the table's D call and was not checked against the DNA. TRBV21-1 is reported as a pseudogene. This CDR3 is built from 16 residues. CDR3 sequence reads: CASSKMTGRMNTEAFF. Written as DNA, the CDR3 is TGTGCCAGCAGCAAGATGACAGGGAGAATGAACACTGAAGCTTTCTTT.

This clone was seen ten or more times. The gene calls are TRBV7-8 and TRBJ2-5, with D possibly being TRBD2 (5 bases). V was pared by 1 base and J by 2 bases, with 8 bases between. The germline V gene has CDR1 SGHVS and CDR2 FQNEAQ. CDR3 length equals 14 residues. CDR3 coding DNA: TGTGCCAGCAGCTTAGAGAGGAGGCAAGAGACCCAGTACTTC. Translating it yields CASSLERRQETQYF.

By share, this clone counts as medium-sized. V usage is TRBV11-2 and J usage is TRBJ1-2, with D maybe TRBD1 (5 bases). In germline, CDR1 is SGHAT, CDR2 FQNNGV. The length of the CDR3 is 15 residues. With 0 bases removed from V and 4 bases from J, the gap between germline ends came to 12 bases. The CDR3 spells CASSLDPGPSYGYTF. The DNA of the CDR3 is TGTGCCAGCAGCTTAGACCCAGGGCCATCCTATGGCTACACCTTC.

This clone was counted many times. The chain joins TRBV19 to TRBJ2-3; D is possibly TRBD1 (6 bases). Germline assignment: CDR1 LNHDA and CDR2 SQIVND (reference sequence). V lost 5 bases and J lost 6, with 21 bases in between. CDR3 size: 16 residues. CDR3 in amino acids: CASSLRPGQGIDTQYF. The CDR3 DNA follows: TGTGCCAGTAGTCTCCGCCCCGGCCAGGGGATTGATACGCAGTATTTT. The complete variable domain, with remaining parts taken from reference TRBV19 and TRBJ2-3, reads DGGITQSPKYLFRKEGQNVTLSCEQNLNHDAMYWYRQDPGQGLRLIYYSQIVNDFQKGDIAEGYSVSREKKESFPLTVTSAQKNPTAFYLCASSLRPGQGIDTQYFGPGTRLTVL.

This clone was recorded at least ten times. The chain carries TRBV19 and TRBJ2-3; tentative D call: TRBD1 (6 bases). Germline V gene lookup returns CDR1 LNHDA and CDR2 SQIVND (reference sequence). V was shortened by 6 bases and J by 5 bases, with 6 bases between the two germline ends. The CDR3 has 11 residues. The CDR3 DNA follows: TGTGCCAGTAGAGGGGGAGATACGCAGTATTTT. This codes for CASRGGDTQYF. Looking up the rest from reference TRBV19 and TRBJ2-3 gives the full variable domain: DGGITQSPKYLFRKEGQNVTLSCEQNLNHDAMYWYRQDPGQGLRLIYYSQIVNDFQKGDIAEGYSVSREKKESFPLTVTSAQKNPTAFYLCASRGGDTQYFGPGTRLTVL.

There are many counts of this clone. The chain uses TRBV28 and TRBJ1-5; 8 bases line up with TRBD1. The germline V gene has CDR1 MDHEN and CDR2 SYDVKM. CDR3 size: 15 residues. Trimming at V came to 3 bases and at J to 7 bases, leaving 8 bases not matched to a gene. DNA of the CDR3: TGTGCCAGCAGTTTCGGTACAGGGGGGAAACAGCCCCAGCATTTT. Translating it yields CASSFGTGGKQPQHF.

This clone is judged large (0.1 to 1%). This chain uses TRBV7-9 with TRBJ1-2, with TRBD1 matching 7 bases. Trimming cost V 5 bases and J 8 bases; bases outside gene matches: 8. The CDR3 is 13 residues long. Germline loops: CDR1 SEHNR, CDR2 FQNEAQ (reference sequence). CDR3 sequence: CASSLEGGVGYTF. The DNA for the CDR3 is TGTGCCAGCAGCCTTGAAGGGGGCGTCGGCTACACCTTC.

This clone was seen at least ten times. The J gene is TRBJ1-6, the V gene TRBV2, with D uncertain. V shed 4 bases and J shed 5 bases, with 12 bases lying between them. The CDR3 spans 15 residues. CDR1 is SNHLY, CDR2 FYNNEI, per germline. The CDR3 DNA is TGTGCCAGCAGTGTAAGAGGGAATAATAATTCACCCCTCCACTTT. Its protein is CASSVRGNNNSPLHF.

This clone has at least ten counts. The rearrangement uses TRBV19 and TRBJ1-1, with 9 bases that match TRBD1. The trim removed 3 bases at V and 5 bases at J, leaving 7 bases unmatched. CDR1 and CDR2 from the germline V gene are LNHDA and SQIVND (reference sequence). This CDR3 has 15 amino acids. The CDR3 DNA reads TGTGCCAGTAGTATCGGGGACAGGGTTGGGACTGAAGCTTTCTTT. It encodes CASSIGDRVGTEAFF.

This clone was observed at least ten times. The chain carries TRBV2 and TRBJ2-5; D perhaps matches TRBD1 (5 bases). This CDR3 region has 14 residues. The germline gives CDR1 SNHLY, CDR2 FYNNEI. With 6 bases removed from V and 1 base from J, the gap between germline ends came to 12 bases. The CDR3 region is CASRADRTQETQYF. The CDR3 nucleotides are TGTGCCAGCAGGGCCGACAGAACCCAAGAGACCCAGTACTTC.

This clone was recorded at least ten times. This rearrangement joins TRBV11-3 to TRBJ2-1; TRBD2 matches at 10 bases. CDR1 is SGHNT, CDR2 YENEEA, per germline. V shed 5 bases, J shed 4 bases, and the junction held 5 bases outside the gene matches. The CDR3 consists of 15 residues. CDR3 nucleotides: TGTGCCAGCAGCACCGGGACTAGCGTTTACAATGAGCAGTTCTTC. The encoded protein is CASSTGTSVYNEQFF.

This clone came up many times. The CDR3 reads CASSLAGLAGGGSTDTQYF. Here the CDR3 DNA reads TGTGCCAGCAGCTTAGCAGGACTAGCGGGGGGGGGTAGCACAGATACGCAGTATTTT. The gene calls are TRBV7-2 and TRBJ2-3; 15 nucleotides match TRBD2. This CDR3 spans 19 amino acids. The germline V gene has CDR1 SGHTA and CDR2 FQGNSA. Germline trimming cut 0 bases from V and 0 bases from J; bases unmatched to any gene: 4.

This clone was seen at least ten times. The chain is built from TRBV4-1 and TRBJ1-6; possible D gene TRBD1, 5 bases. The germline V gene has CDR1 MGHRA and CDR2 YSYEKL. The CDR3 runs to 16 residues. The V gene lost 1 base and the J gene lost 5 bases, with 12 bases spanning the gap. DNA for the CDR3: TGCGCCAGCAGCCAAGTTCAGGGCGCGAATAATTCACCCCTCCACTTT. Its protein product is CASSQVQGANNSPLHF.

This clone was detected many times. The chain joins TRBV10-2 to TRBJ2-3; possibly TRBD2 for D (5 bases). Trimming pared 3 bases from V and 0 bases from J, leaving 10 bases between. The CDR3 length is 15 residues. CDR1 is WSHSY, CDR2 SAAADI, per germline. The CDR3 DNA reads as TGCGCCAGCAGTGATCTTGGGAGAAGCACAGATACGCAGTATTTT. Residues: CASSDLGRSTDTQYF.

In this sample, this clone turned up many times. The V and J genes are TRBV21-1 and TRBJ1-1. TRBV21-1 is a documented pseudogene. This CDR3 spans 14 amino acids. CDR3 sequence reads: CASSKGRWGTEAFF. The CDR3 nucleotides are TGTGCCAGCAGCAAGGGGAGGTGGGGTACTGAAGCTTTCTTT.

Many counts were recorded for this clone. The chain combines TRBV11-3 with TRBJ2-3; the match to TRBD1 covers 9 bases. Germline V lookup: CDR1 SGHNT, CDR2 YENEEA. Trimming removed 3 bases from V and 7 bases from J; junction bases left unmatched: 8. This CDR3 has 15 amino acids. Here the CDR3 DNA reads TGTGCCAGCAGCTTCTCGGGACAGGGACTACATACGCAGTATTTT. Encoded protein: CASSFSGQGLHTQYF. Combining the CDR3 with reference TRBV11-3 and TRBJ2-3 gives the whole variable domain EAGVVQSPRYKIIEKKQPVAFWCNPISGHNTLYWYLQNLGQGPELLIRYENEEAVDDSQLPKDRFSAERLKGVDSTLKIQPAELGDSAVYLCASSFSGQGLHTQYFGPGTRLTVL.

This clone is medium-sized within its sample. The gene calls are TRBV28 and TRBJ2-1; 10 bases are a match to TRBD2. The CDR3 length is 16 residues. V lost 2 bases and J lost 4; bases outside the gene matches: 5. Germline CDR1 MDHEN, CDR2 SYDVKM. The CDR3 sequence: CASSLITSGDYNEQFF. CDR3 bases: TGTGCCAGCAGTTTAATAACTAGCGGGGATTACAATGAGCAGTTCTTC.

This clone was seen repeatedly, ten times or more. The chain has TRBV5-4 and TRBJ2-3; 10 bases are a match to TRBD1. The CDR3 is 16 amino acids. The V gene's germline CDR1 is SGHNT and CDR2 YYREEE (reference sequence). V was pared by 3 bases and J by 3 bases, with 7 bases of the junction left unmatched. CDR3 protein: CASSSGQGLVTDTQYF. The CDR3 DNA follows: TGTGCCAGCAGCTCGGGACAGGGGCTCGTAACAGATACGCAGTATTTT.

This clone was seen repeatedly, ten times or more. V usage is TRBV5-5 and J usage is TRBJ1-3; 9 positions agree with TRBD1. Germline values: CDR1 SGHKS, CDR2 YYEKEE (reference sequence). V was pared by 7 bases and J by 0 bases, with 11 bases of the junction left unmatched. The CDR3 has 17 amino acids. In nucleotides, the CDR3 is TGTGCCAGCGAGAAGGGGACAGGGAAAGGCTCTGGAAACACCATATATTTT. Translating gives CASEKGTGKGSGNTIYF.

This clone is labeled as medium-sized. V gene TRBV6-1 combines with J gene TRBJ1-3; 9 bases align to TRBD1. J gave up 1 base and V 4 bases, and 8 bases lay outside the gene matches. The V gene's germline CDR1 is MNHNS and CDR2 SASEGT. The CDR3 has 17 amino acids. CDR3 sequence reads: CASSAVRTGESGNTIYF. CDR3 nucleotides: TGTGCCAGCAGTGCCGTTAGGACAGGGGAATCTGGAAACACCATATATTTT.